The 22 T cell receptor beta chains listed next were all sequenced from one sample in a study of T cell repertoires in cytomegalovirus infection (dated by TCRdb to between 2018 and 2021). The sequencing machine was an Illumina HiSeq 1500. Starting from the raw public reads, TCRdb applied fastp trimming at Q25, assembled clones with MiXCR and retained in-frame beta chains. Each CDR3 protein gets just one entry, which takes the most common genes and DNA from the rows behind it. Across this sample there are roughly 500,000 distinct CDR3 sequences, with 33% seen only once. About 17% of the sample rests with the top ten. The treatment or condition label corresponds to: in vitro stimulation with specific CMV peptide epitopes to enrich CMV-specific T cells. These receptors have no identified antigens. This sample comprised cultured PBMCs, obtained from culture after CMV antigen stimulation. These receptors all stem from a human donor in good health (CMV status not recorded). Some clones in this sample may be carry-over from other donors' samples.

The rearrangement uses TRBV5-1 and TRBJ1-1; the D gene is possibly TRBD1 (5 bases). V lost 1 base and J 4 bases, leaving 17 bases between the germline ends. The V gene's germline CDR1 is SGHRS and CDR2 YFSETQ. The CDR3 extends over 16 amino acids. This chain's CDR3 is CASSLKGGGGFTEAFF. CDR3 nucleotide sequence: TGCGCCAGCAGCTTGAAGGGTGGTGGGGGATTCACTGAAGCTTTCTTT.

The chain couples TRBV7-2 to TRBJ1-1; D is undetermined. The CDR3 has 14 amino acids. The germline CDR1 and CDR2 sequences are SGHTA and FQGNSA. The V and J ends lost 5 bases and 5 bases respectively, with 15 bases between them. CDR3 nucleotide sequence: TGTGCCAGCAGCCGCCGCGCGTCGGGTACTGAAGCTTTCTTT. Translation gives CASSRRASGTEAFF. The variable domain in full, with the rest retrieved from reference TRBV7-2 and TRBJ1-1, is GAGVSQSPSNKVTEKGKDVELRCDPISGHTALYWYRQSLGQGLEFLIYFQGNSAPDKSGLPSDRFSAERTGGSVSTLTIQRTQQEDSAVYLCASSRRASGTEAFFGQGTRLTVV.

A few counts support this clonotype. The V gene is TRBV7-8, the J gene TRBJ2-3; 8 nucleotides agree with TRBD2. V lost 8 bases, J lost 5 bases, and 15 bases stayed unmatched. Per germline, CDR1 SGHVS and CDR2 FQNEAQ. This CDR3 has 16 amino acids. The CDR3: CASSPRSGREGDTQYF. CDR3 nucleotide sequence: TGTGCCAGCTCCCCCCGGAGCGGGAGAGAGGGAGATACGCAGTATTTT.

The table lists this clonotype with a few counts. The chain uses TRBV11-2 and TRBJ1-1; D is uncertain. The germline CDR1 and CDR2 sequences are SGHAT and FQNNGV. The CDR3 loop spans 13 amino acids. Deletions cut 0 bases from V and 8 bases from J, with 10 bases between. CDR3 in amino acids: CASSLDRGAEAFF. The CDR3 region has the DNA TGTGCCAGCAGCTTAGATCGGGGTGCAGAAGCTTTCTTT.

The CDR3 DNA is TGTGCCAGCAGCTTATGGCGGCTAGCGGGAGGGCCAGGCACCGGGGAGCTGTTTTTT. Amino acid sequence: CASSLWRLAGGPGTGELFF. The chain joins TRBV7-9 to TRBJ2-2; TRBD2 matches at 12 bases. Trimming removed 2 bases from V and 4 bases from J; junction bases left unmatched: 11. Per germline, CDR1 SEHNR and CDR2 FQNEAQ (reference sequence). This CDR3 has 19 amino acids.

This clonotype was seen a handful of times. CDR3 DNA sequence: TGTGCCAGCCGCTATCCTGAAGCTTTCTTT. Its translation is CASRYPEAFF. The chain joins TRBV11-2 to TRBJ1-1; D gene ambiguous. The V and J ends lost 8 bases and 6 bases respectively, with 7 bases between them. The CDR3 runs to 10 residues. Germline V CDR1 and CDR2: SGHAT, FQNNGV.

The chain is built from TRBV4-1 and TRBJ2-1; TRBD2 matches at 10 bases. The CDR3 consists of 17 residues. With V trimmed by 3 bases and J by 4 bases, 9 bases remained unmatched. Germline assignment: CDR1 MGHRA and CDR2 YSYEKL. The CDR3 DNA sequence: TGCGCCAGCAGCCAGCCTTACACACTAGCGGGGTACAATGAGCAGTTCTTC. Translating it yields CASSQPYTLAGYNEQFF.

This clonotype was counted between two and nine times. The chain is built from TRBV10-2 and TRBJ2-1; TRBD2 matches 9 bases. Trimming removed 4 bases from V and 7 bases from J; junction bases left unmatched: 8. The CDR3 totals 15 residues. Germline CDR1 reads WSHSY; CDR2 reads SAAADI. CDR3 nucleotides: TGCGCCAGCAGTGGCGGGAGGGCCGGACGAAATGAGCAGTTCTTC. Amino acid sequence: CASSGGRAGRNEQFF.

This clonotype occurred many times. The chain links TRBV7-2 to TRBJ2-7; weak D call: TRBD1 (5 bases). Germline loops: CDR1 SGHTA, CDR2 FQGNSA. Trimming pared 5 bases from V and 3 bases from J, leaving 14 bases between. The CDR3 runs to 14 residues. The CDR3 loop is CASSPNRQSYEQYF. The CDR3 nucleotides are TGTGCCAGCAGCCCTAACAGGCAAAGCTACGAGCAGTACTTC.

This clonotype has a handful of counts. The CDR3 loop reads CATSDSDRVNEKLFF. The CDR3 nucleotides are TGTGCCACCAGTGATTCGGACAGGGTAAATGAAAAACTGTTTTTT. The chain couples TRBV24-1 to TRBJ1-4, with 8 bases identical to TRBD1. Germline V CDR1 and CDR2: KGHDR, SFDVKD. This CDR3 spans 15 amino acids. The J segment lost 5 bases and the V segment lost 2 bases, leaving 3 bases of the junction unmatched.

This clonotype was recorded many times. The chain recombines TRBV7-2 with TRBJ1-5; 9 bases align to TRBD1. Germline CDR1 is SGHTA and CDR2 is FQGNSA. V lost 5 bases and J lost 4; bases outside the gene matches: 3. The CDR3 is made up of 14 amino acids. The DNA for the CDR3 is TGTGCCAGCAGCCGGGACAGGGTGAATCAGCCCCAGCATTTT. It specifies CASSRDRVNQPQHF.

In its sample, this clonotype was seen a few times. The chain joins TRBV6-5 to TRBJ2-3; D gene uncertain. The germline V and J ends were trimmed by 0 bases and 1 base, with 11 bases remaining between them. The germline V gene has CDR1 MNHEY and CDR2 SVGAGI. The CDR3 contains 16 residues. The CDR3 here is CASSYSIAPRTDTQYF. The CDR3, as DNA: TGTGCCAGCAGTTACTCCATAGCCCCTCGCACAGATACGCAGTATTTT.

V gene TRBV10-2 combines with J gene TRBJ2-7; D is ambiguous. The CDR3 loop spans 13 amino acids. Germline CDR1 is WSHSY and CDR2 is SAAADI. V was clipped by 2 bases and J by 5 bases, with 10 bases between them. The CDR3 DNA sequence: TGCGCCAGCAGTGAGCACCGATGGGACGAGCAGTACGTC. Its translation is CASSEHRWDEQYV.

The V and J genes are TRBV7-9 and TRBJ2-7; TRBD1 or TRBD2 may be the D gene (6 bases each). CDR1 and CDR2 (germline): SEHNR, FQNEAQ (reference sequence). The V end was cut by 5 bases, the J end by 4 bases, with 15 bases between. This CDR3 has 14 amino acids. CDR3 coding DNA: TGTGCCAGCAGCCCCACTGCGGGACAATACGAGCAGTACTTC. Its protein is CASSPTAGQYEQYF.

The sample holds a few counts of this clonotype. The chain uses TRBV19 and TRBJ1-5; D gene ambiguous. V dropped 0 bases and J dropped 5 bases, with 5 bases sitting between them. The CDR3 runs 13 residues. Germline-derived CDR1 and CDR2 are LNHDA and SQIVND (reference sequence). CDR3: CASSIDPHQPQHF. CDR3 sequence (DNA): TGTGCCAGTAGTATAGACCCCCATCAGCCCCAGCATTTT. Complete variable domain (other parts from reference TRBV19 and TRBJ1-5): DGGITQSPKYLFRKEGQNVTLSCEQNLNHDAMYWYRQDPGQGLRLIYYSQIVNDFQKGDIAEGYSVSREKKESFPLTVTSAQKNPTAFYLCASSIDPHQPQHFGDGTRLSIL.

In this sample, this clonotype turned up a few times. The chain uses TRBV7-6 and TRBJ2-2; possibly TRBD2 for D (7 bases). Germline CDR1 reads SGHVS; CDR2 reads FNYEAQ. The CDR3 consists of 16 residues. The V end lost 5 bases, the J end lost 0 bases, and 13 bases lay between the germline ends. The CDR3 protein is CASSGGGSANTGELFF. CDR3 bases: TGTGCCAGCAGCGGCGGGGGCTCGGCGAACACCGGGGAGCTGTTTTTT.

The V call is TRBV7-9, the J call TRBJ1-6; D is perhaps TRBD1 (5 bases). The CDR3 extends over 16 amino acids. Trimming left V 6 bases short and J 4 bases short, with 16 bases between. Germline V gene sequence: CDR1 SEHNR, CDR2 FQNEAQ (reference sequence). CDR3 coding DNA: TGTGCCAGCAGTTCCCTGGACATGGGTTATAATTCACCCCTCCACTTT. It translates to CASSSLDMGYNSPLHF.

A few counts support this clonotype. This chain joins TRBV6-1 and TRBJ2-7; TRBD2 matches at 8 bases. The germline gives CDR1 MNHNS, CDR2 SASEGT. V trimming: 7 bases; J trimming: 2 bases; junction bases outside the gene matches: 13. CDR3 length: 16 amino acids. The CDR3 reads CASTIPAGVPTYEQYF. CDR3 nucleotide sequence: TGTGCCAGCACCATTCCAGCGGGAGTTCCCACCTACGAGCAGTACTTC.

This clonotype appeared a few times. A junction boundary mismatches the germline segment, possibly from a read error. The chain uses TRBV10-3 and TRBJ1-6; the match to TRBD1 covers 8 bases. The CDR3 covers 14 residues. Germline V gene sequence: CDR1 ENHRY, CDR2 SYGVKD. This CDR3 is CAISGTGDKSPLHF. CDR3 nucleotide sequence: TGTGCCATCAGCGGGACAGGAGATAAGTCACCCCTCCACTTT.

This clonotype came up many times. The V and J genes are TRBV6-6 and TRBJ2-7; D is unresolved. The CDR3 has 14 residues. Trimming took off 2 bases at V and 3 bases at J, with 11 bases between the two ends. Germline lookup yields CDR1 MNHNY and CDR2 SVGAGI (reference sequence). CDR3 in DNA: TGTGCCAGCAGTTACGGGCCCAAAGTCTACGAGCAGTACTTC. Amino acids: CASSYGPKVYEQYF.

J is TRBJ1-2 and V is TRBV7-2; D is uncertain. Looked up from germline, CDR1 is SGHTA and CDR2 is FQGNSA. V lost 5 bases and J lost 2, with 12 bases in between. The CDR3 covers 14 residues. The CDR3 sequence is CASSVNSQNYGYTF. CDR3 nucleotides: TGTGCCAGCAGCGTTAATTCACAAAACTATGGCTACACCTTC.

This clonotype was detected a few times. The chain couples TRBV10-3 to TRBJ2-3; TRBD1 is a possible D gene (6 bases). Per the germline V gene, CDR1 is ENHRY and CDR2 is SYGVKD. The germline V and J ends were trimmed by 6 bases and 4 bases, with 11 bases remaining between them. The CDR3 is 13 amino acids. CDR3 in DNA: TGTGCCATCAGCGCGGCAGGGGCAGATACGCAGTATTTT. The encoded protein is CAISAAGADTQYF.